The subject of this entry is one T cell receptor beta chain. This CDR3 region has 17 residues. The V gene's germline CDR1 is LGHNA and CDR2 YSLEER. This sample stems from a study of regulatory T cells in long-lasting Graves disease. Arm-PCR of CDR3 regions with iRepertoire HTBI primers generated TCR beta libraries. Using its own MiXCR run on the multiplex PCR reads, TCRdb lists one record per CDR3 protein. The sample has about 440,000 distinct CDR3 sequences; roughly 15% are singletons. Regarding time point: newly diagnosed GD, antithyroid drugs for less than 3 months. Preparation of the TCR library used RNA extracted from PBMCs. This sample also appeared in a second study, on T cells in Graves' hyperthyroidism and ophthalmopathy. From that study: HTBI primers were used for first-round RT-PCR of the TCR CDR3. The blood repertoire included most of the expanded thyroid clonotypes above 0.001.

This chain uses TRBV4-3 with TRBJ2-3, with unresolved D. The last part of the DNA fits TRBJ1-1 better; the J call may be wrong. This sample comprised peripheral blood mononuclear cells (PBMCs), obtained at new diagnosis, from a patient treated with antithyroid drugs. The receptor was derived from a woman under 30 with Graves disease. Here the CDR3 reads CASSQELALPLFVEAFF. In DNA form, the CDR3 reads TGCGCCAGCAGCCAAGAACTGGCACTTCCCCTTTTCGTTGAAGCTTTCTTT.